The 24 T cell receptor beta chains listed next were all sequenced from one sample in a study of control samples from healthy donors and cancer patients. Sequencing used immunoSEQ multiplex PCR; TCRdb keeps in-frame clones, though not all of them. The sample lists about 61,000 clones, 90% occurring once. Source material: PBMCs. These receptors were obtained from a man aged 55-75 years with colorectal cancer.

J is TRBJ2-1 and V is TRBV9, with 10 bases identical to TRBD1. The V segment lost 4 bases and the J segment 1 base; nucleotides outside the gene matches: 2. The V gene's germline CDR1 is SGDLS and CDR2 YYNGEE. CDR3 size: 15 residues. CDR3 DNA sequence: TGTGCCAGCAGCTCGGGACAGGGGTCCTACAATGAGCAGTTCTTC. Its translation: CASSSGQGSYNEQFF.

The V call is TRBV29-1, the J call TRBJ2-2; 8 bases are shared with TRBD2. J gave up 3 bases and V 6 bases, and 9 bases lay outside the gene matches. The CDR3 loop spans 15 amino acids. Germline values: CDR1 SQVTM, CDR2 ANQGSEA. The CDR3 bases are TGCAGCGTAATAGATCTAGCGGGCGACACCGGGGAGCTGTTTTTT. Translated, it gives CSVIDLAGDTGELFF.

The rearrangement links TRBV27 to TRBJ2-7; 8 bases are shared with TRBD1. Unmatched junction bases numbered 6, after V lost 2 bases and J lost 3 bases. Germline V lookup: CDR1 MNHEY, CDR2 SMNVEV (reference sequence). The CDR3 is 15 amino acids. Written as DNA, the CDR3 is TGTGCCAGCAGTTTAAAGGCAGGGGGCGTCTACGAGCAGTACTTC. Translated: CASSLKAGGVYEQYF.

The chain recombines TRBV7-9 with TRBJ1-3; 9 nucleotides agree with TRBD1. Trimming took 3 bases from V and 3 from J; bases not matched to a gene: 3. The CDR3 is 15 amino acids. CDR1 and CDR2 (germline): SEHNR, FQNEAQ (reference sequence). The CDR3 DNA reads as TGTGCCAGCAGCTTGACAGGGGGAGGTGGAAACACCATATATTTT. Protein: CASSLTGGGGNTIYF. The full variable domain, in which reference TRBV7-9 and TRBJ1-3 provide the parts outside the CDR3, is DTGVSQNPRHKITKRGQNVTFRCDPISEHNRLYWYRQTLGQGPEFLTYFQNEAQLEKSRLLSDRFSAERPKGSFSTLEIQRTEQGDSAMYLCASSLTGGGGNTIYFGEGSWLTVV.

This clone has a handful of counts. The chain couples TRBV2 to TRBJ1-2; no clear D. The ends were cut back, 4 bases at V and 5 bases at J, with 11 bases in the middle. Germline assignment: CDR1 SNHLY and CDR2 FYNNEI. The CDR3 spans 13 residues. Written as DNA, the CDR3 is TGTGCCAGCAGTGCCGACCGTGGGTATGGCTACACCTTC. Its protein product is CASSADRGYGYTF.

J is TRBJ2-7 and V is TRBV4-3; 10 bases are a match to TRBD1. Germline values: CDR1 LGHNA, CDR2 YSLEER. The ends lost 0 bases at V and 5 bases at J; junction bases unmatched: 7. This CDR3 has 16 residues. The chain's CDR3 is CASSQDSGTGANEQYF. As DNA, the CDR3 is TGCGCCAGCAGCCAAGATTCGGGGACAGGGGCAAACGAGCAGTACTTC.

In its sample, this clone was seen once. The chain carries TRBV20-1 and TRBJ2-3, with 7 bases that match TRBD2. The CDR3 is 16 residues long. The V and J ends lost 3 bases and 3 bases, in that order; junction bases with no gene match: 12. In germline, CDR1 is DFQATT, CDR2 SNEGSKA (reference sequence). DNA for the CDR3: TGCAGTGCTAGTCGGTCCGGGGCGGGGGTTACAGATACGCAGTATTTT. Amino acid sequence: CSASRSGAGVTDTQYF.

This clone was observed a single time. This sequence joins TRBV6-6 and TRBJ2-7, with D unresolved. In germline, CDR1 is MNHNY, CDR2 SVGAGI (reference sequence). The CDR3 contains 11 residues. V gave up 2 bases and J gave up 4 bases, with 3 bases separating them. CDR3 nucleotides: TGTGCCAGCAGTTACACGTACGAGCAGTACTTC. It specifies CASSYTYEQYF.

A remark on this clone: Other DNA sequences in this sample translate to the same CDR3. V usage is TRBV29-1 and J usage is TRBJ1-2, with 12 bases fitting TRBD1. V lost 6 bases to trimming and J lost 0 bases; unmatched junction nucleotides: 8. This CDR3 comprises 16 residues. From germline, CDR1 is SQVTM and CDR2 ANQGSEA. The CDR3 sequence: CSVRDRGRGSNYGYTF. The CDR3 region has the DNA TGCAGCGTGCGGGACAGGGGGCGGGGGTCTAACTATGGCTACACCTTC. Full variable domain (missing parts from reference TRBV29-1 and TRBJ1-2): SAVISQKPSRDICQRGTSLTIQCQVDSQVTMMFWYRQQPGQSLTLIATANQGSEATYESGFVIDKFPISRPNLTFSTLTVSNMSPEDSSIYLCSVRDRGRGSNYGYTFGSGTRLTVV.

This clone was detected once. The chain combines TRBV11-3 with TRBJ1-2; 9 bases align to TRBD1. The germline CDR1 and CDR2 sequences are SGHNT and YENEEA. This CDR3 is built from 14 residues. V lost 3 bases and J lost 8; bases outside the gene matches: 7. The CDR3 loop reads CASSFGTGGAGYTF. Here the CDR3 DNA reads TGTGCCAGCAGCTTCGGTACAGGGGGCGCGGGCTACACCTTC.

The rearrangement joins TRBV6-6 to TRBJ1-5; D unclear. The length of the CDR3 is 12 residues. Trimming took off 2 bases at V and 6 bases at J, with 5 bases between the two ends. Germline-derived CDR1 and CDR2 are MNHNY and SVGAGI (reference sequence). DNA of the CDR3: TGTGCCAGCAGTTACGGCTTTCAGCCCCAGCATTTT. Protein: CASSYGFQPQHF.

This chain links TRBV10-1 with TRBJ2-7; D is undetermined. In germline, CDR1 is WNHNN, CDR2 SYGVQD (reference sequence). Trimming pared 5 bases from V and 5 bases from J, leaving 16 bases between. The CDR3 has 14 amino acids. CDR3 sequence (DNA): TGCGCCAGCAGTCCCTCGCTAGGGCTCCACGAGCAGTACTTC. Translated, it gives CASSPSLGLHEQYF.

The chain joins TRBV2 to TRBJ2-3; 7 bases map to TRBD1. Germline lookup yields CDR1 SNHLY and CDR2 FYNNEI. The CDR3 runs 16 residues. The junction had 13 bases not matched to a gene; V was cut back by 10 bases and J by 0 bases. The CDR3 DNA reads TGTGCCATGACCTCGAGGGTGGGACAGAGCACAGATACGCAGTATTTT. It translates to CAMTSRVGQSTDTQYF.

Turning to this clone: Here the CDR3 omits its conserved ending phenylalanine or tryptophan, so a read error is the likely source. The limits of the CDR3 on the DNA are not certain, so only TCRdb's listed CDR3 is given. This sequence joins TRBV21-1 and TRBJ1-1; the D segment call TRBD1 is taken from the table without a DNA check. TRBV21-1 is a pseudogene segment. The CDR3 is 10 residues long, ends included. CDR3 loop: CASNPGQSYL.

This clone has just one count. The chain recombines TRBV3-1 (or the pseudogene TRBV3-2) with TRBJ2-1; TRBD2 aligns across 15 bases. Germline assignment: CDR1 LGHDT and CDR2 YNNKEL (reference sequence). The CDR3 runs 16 residues. J was trimmed by 13 bases and V by 1 base; bases with no gene match: 8. The DNA for the CDR3 is TGTGCCAGCAGCCAAGCCGCTGGACTAGCGGGGGGGCCTCAGTTCTTC. Translation: CASSQAAGLAGGPQFF.

The chain links TRBV7-6 to TRBJ2-3; 11 bases agree with TRBD2. The CDR3 spans 15 residues. Looked up from germline, CDR1 is SGHVS and CDR2 is FNYEAQ. V lost 6 bases to trimming and J lost 3 bases; unmatched junction nucleotides: 5. DNA for the CDR3: TGTGCCAGCAGTCTCCTAGCGGGGGGTACAGATACGCAGTATTTT. This codes for CASSLLAGGTDTQYF.

The rearrangement joins TRBV4-1 to TRBJ2-7; 8 nucleotides align to TRBD2. Trimming removed 4 bases from V and 3 bases from J; junction bases left unmatched: 5. The germline gives CDR1 MGHRA, CDR2 YSYEKL. The CDR3 covers 14 residues. CDR3 DNA sequence: TGCGCCAGCAGCCGCGCCGGGGGGGTCTACGAGCAGTACTTC. Translated: CASSRAGGVYEQYF.

This clone was detected only once. The chain is built from TRBV6-5 and TRBJ1-1; tentatively, D is TRBD1 (5 bases). CDR3 length: 13 amino acids. Germline loops: CDR1 MNHEY, CDR2 SVGAGI. The ends were cut back, 0 bases at V and 11 bases at J, with 13 bases in the middle. The CDR3 protein is CASSYSTGLLAFF. In DNA, the CDR3 is TGTGCCAGCAGTTACTCTACAGGCCTCTTGGCTTTCTTT.

The chain has TRBV4-3 and TRBJ2-7; tentatively, D is TRBD2 (5 bases). Trimming stripped 0 bases from V and 3 bases from J, with 15 bases between. Germline V gene data show CDR1 as LGHNA and CDR2 as YSLEER. The CDR3 totals 16 residues. CDR3 residues: CASSQDRGAPGYEQYF. The CDR3 nucleotides read TGCGCCAGCAGCCAAGATCGGGGAGCCCCAGGCTACGAGCAGTACTTC.

CDR3 DNA sequence: TGTGCCAGCAGCCGAGGACTCCCGGGACAGGGTGAGCAGCCCCAGCATTTT. Protein: CASSRGLPGQGEQPQHF. The chain links TRBV3-1 (or the pseudogene TRBV3-2) to TRBJ1-5; 9 bases line up with TRBD1. J was trimmed by 7 bases and V by 4 bases; bases with no gene match: 14. Looked up from germline, CDR1 is LGHDT and CDR2 is YNNKEL (reference sequence). CDR3 length: 17 amino acids.

This clone is a singleton in its sample. The chain combines TRBV14 with TRBJ1-2; unclear D gene. The V gene lost 1 base and the J gene lost 7 bases, with 7 bases spanning the gap. Germline V lookup: CDR1 SGHDN, CDR2 FVKESK. CDR3 length: 12 amino acids. This chain's CDR3 is CASSQGEGGYTF. For the CDR3, the DNA is TGTGCCAGCAGCCAAGGGGAGGGTGGCTACACCTTC.

Written as DNA, the CDR3 is TGTGCCAGCAGCGGTCGGAGGAACACCGGGGAGCTGTTTTTT. As protein: CASSGRRNTGELFF. This chain uses TRBV9 with TRBJ2-2; D gene uncertain. The CDR3 extends over 14 amino acids. V dropped 3 bases and J dropped 1 base, with 7 bases sitting between them. Per germline, CDR1 SGDLS and CDR2 YYNGEE.

The rearrangement joins TRBV7-2 to TRBJ2-2; TRBD1 matches at 7 bases. V lost 6 bases to trimming and J lost 1 base; unmatched junction nucleotides: 5. This CDR3 is 15 amino acids long. Germline loops: CDR1 SGHTA, CDR2 FQGNSA. The CDR3 DNA is TGTGCCAGCAGAACCGGGACAGAGAACACCGGGGAGCTGTTTTTT. This gives the protein CASRTGTENTGELFF.

V is TRBV6-2 or TRBV6-3 and J is TRBJ2-7, with D perhaps matching TRBD1 or TRBD2 (5 bases each). Germline CDR1 reads MNHEY; CDR2 reads SVGEGT. Trimming stripped 2 bases from V and 6 bases from J, with 11 bases between. The CDR3 totals 13 residues. The CDR3: CASSYGGAAEQYF. In nucleotides, the CDR3 is TGTGCCAGCAGTTACGGGGGTGCCGCCGAGCAGTACTTC.